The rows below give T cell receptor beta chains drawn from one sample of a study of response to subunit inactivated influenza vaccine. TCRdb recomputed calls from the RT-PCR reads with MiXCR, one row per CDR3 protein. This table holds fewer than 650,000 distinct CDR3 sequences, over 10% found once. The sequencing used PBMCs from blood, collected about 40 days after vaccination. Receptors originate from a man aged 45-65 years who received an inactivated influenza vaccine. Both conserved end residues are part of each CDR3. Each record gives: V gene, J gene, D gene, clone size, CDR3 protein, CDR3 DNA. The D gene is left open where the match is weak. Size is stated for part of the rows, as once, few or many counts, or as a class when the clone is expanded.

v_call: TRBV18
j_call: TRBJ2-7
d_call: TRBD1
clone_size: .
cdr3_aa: CASSPLQGTHEQYF
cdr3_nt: TGTGCCAGCTCACCACTACAGGGGACCCACGAGCAGTACTTC

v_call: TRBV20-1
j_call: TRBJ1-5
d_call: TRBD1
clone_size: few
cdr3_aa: CSAGQGIDQPQHF
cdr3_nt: TGCAGTGCTGGACAGGGGATCGATCAGCCCCAGCATTTT

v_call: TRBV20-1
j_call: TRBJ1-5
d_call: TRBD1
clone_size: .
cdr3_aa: CSALDRHRGHQPQHF
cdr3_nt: TGCAGTGCCCTAGATAGGCACAGGGGCCATCAGCCCCAGCATTTT

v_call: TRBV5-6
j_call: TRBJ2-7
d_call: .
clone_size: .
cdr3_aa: CASSPGGGSNEQYF
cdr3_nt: TGTGCCAGCAGCCCCGGCGGAGGGTCCAACGAGCAGTACTTC

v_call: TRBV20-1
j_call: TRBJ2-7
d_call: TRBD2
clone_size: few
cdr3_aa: CSASRLAGGEQYF
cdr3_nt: TGCAGTGCTAGCCGTCTAGCGGGAGGCGAGCAGTACTTC

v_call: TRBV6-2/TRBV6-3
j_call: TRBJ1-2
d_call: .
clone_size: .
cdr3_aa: CASTQGWFTDYGYTF
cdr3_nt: TGTGCCAGCACGCAGGGATGGTTCACAGACTATGGCTACACCTTC

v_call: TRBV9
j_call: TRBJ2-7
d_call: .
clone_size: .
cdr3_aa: CASSPAASYEQYF
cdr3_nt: TGTGCCAGCAGCCCCGCTGCGTCCTACGAGCAGTACTTC

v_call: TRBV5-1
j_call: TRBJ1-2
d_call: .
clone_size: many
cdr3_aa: CASSLDFINYGYTF
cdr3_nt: TGCGCCAGCAGCTTGGACTTCATTAACTATGGCTACACCTTC

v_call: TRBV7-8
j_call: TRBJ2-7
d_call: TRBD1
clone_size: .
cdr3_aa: CASSLGAFWDRVYEQYF
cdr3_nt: TGTGCCAGCAGCTTAGGTGCTTTTTGGGACAGAGTTTACGAGCAGTACTTC

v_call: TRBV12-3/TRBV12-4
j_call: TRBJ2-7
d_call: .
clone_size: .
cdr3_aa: CASSKRTGVYEQYF
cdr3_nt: TGTGCCAGCAGCAAAAGGACGGGGGTCTACGAGCAGTACTTC

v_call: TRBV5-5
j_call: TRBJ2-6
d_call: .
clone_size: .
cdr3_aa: CASSLRVGSGTGANVLTF
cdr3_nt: TGTGCCAGCAGCTTGAGGGTTGGGTCGGGAACCGGGGCCAACGTCCTGACTTTC

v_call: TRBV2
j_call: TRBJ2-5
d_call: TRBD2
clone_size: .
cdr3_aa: CASSFATSGETQYF
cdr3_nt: TGTGCCAGCAGCTTTGCGACTAGCGGAGAGACCCAGTACTTC

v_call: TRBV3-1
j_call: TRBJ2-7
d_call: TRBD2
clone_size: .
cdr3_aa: CASSQDQGSGRSYEQYF
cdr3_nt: TGTGCCAGCAGCCAAGATCAAGGGAGCGGGAGATCCTACGAGCAGTACTTC

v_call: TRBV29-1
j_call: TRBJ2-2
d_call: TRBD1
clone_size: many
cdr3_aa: CSVAGQGTGELFF
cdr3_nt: TGCAGCGTAGCCGGACAGGGGACCGGGGAGCTGTTTTTT

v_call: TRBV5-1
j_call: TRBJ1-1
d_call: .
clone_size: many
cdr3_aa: CASSLQGDTEAFF
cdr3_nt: TGCGCCAGCAGCTTGCAAGGGGACACTGAAGCTTTCTTT

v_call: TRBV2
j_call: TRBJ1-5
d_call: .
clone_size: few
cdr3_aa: CASSEAGGGRYQPQHF
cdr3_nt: TGTGCCAGCAGTGAAGCAGGCGGGGGGCGATATCAGCCCCAGCATTTT

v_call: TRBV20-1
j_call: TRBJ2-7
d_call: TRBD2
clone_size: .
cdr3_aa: CSAHTTGTSGPYEQYF
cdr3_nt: TGCAGTGCTCACACGACCGGGACTAGCGGACCCTACGAGCAGTACTTC

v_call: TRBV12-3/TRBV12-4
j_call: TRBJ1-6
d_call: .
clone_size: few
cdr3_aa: CASSYGLGPNSPLHF
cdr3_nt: TGTGCCAGCAGTTACGGGTTGGGGCCTAATTCACCCCTCCACTTT

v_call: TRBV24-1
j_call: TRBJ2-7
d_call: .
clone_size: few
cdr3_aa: CATSDTGQSYEQYF
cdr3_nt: TGTGCCACCAGTGATACTGGACAAAGCTACGAGCAGTACTTC

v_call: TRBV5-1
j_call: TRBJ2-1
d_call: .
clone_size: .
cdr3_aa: CASSMEAYNEQFF
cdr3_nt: TGCGCCAGCAGCATGGAGGCCTACAATGAGCAGTTCTTC

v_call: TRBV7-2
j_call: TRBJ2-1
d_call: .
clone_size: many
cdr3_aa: CASSLSGAGSYNEQFF
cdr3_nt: TGTGCCAGCAGCTTATCGGGGGCCGGCTCCTACAATGAGCAGTTCTTC

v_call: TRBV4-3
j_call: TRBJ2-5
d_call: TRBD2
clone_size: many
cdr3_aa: CASSQEAPPGGIVTQYF
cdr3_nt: TGCGCCAGCAGCCAAGAGGCCCCCCCGGGAGGGATAGTGACCCAGTACTTC

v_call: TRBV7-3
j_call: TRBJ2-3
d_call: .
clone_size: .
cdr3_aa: CASSRGGLSTDTQYF
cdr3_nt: TGTGCCAGCAGCCGAGGGGGTCTTAGCACAGATACGCAGTATTTT

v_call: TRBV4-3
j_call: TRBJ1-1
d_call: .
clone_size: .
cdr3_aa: CASSHSPMRQLMNTEAFF
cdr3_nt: TGCGCCAGCAGCCATTCCCCCATGCGGCAGTTAATGAACACTGAAGCTTTCTTT

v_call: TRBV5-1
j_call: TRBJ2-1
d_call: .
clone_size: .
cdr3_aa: CASSLEQGGNEQFF
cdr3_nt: TGCGCCAGCAGCTTGGAACAGGGAGGCAATGAGCAGTTCTTC

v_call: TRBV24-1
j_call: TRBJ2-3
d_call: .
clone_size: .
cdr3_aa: CATSRGVEDTQYF
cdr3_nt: TGTGCCACCTCCAGGGGAGTTGAAGATACGCAGTATTTT

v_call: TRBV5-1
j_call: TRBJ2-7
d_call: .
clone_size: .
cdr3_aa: CASSFIPEGYEQYF
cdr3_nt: TGCGCCAGCAGCTTCATCCCGGAGGGGTACGAGCAGTACTTC

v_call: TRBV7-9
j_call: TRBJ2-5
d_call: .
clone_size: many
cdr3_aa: CASSLAGGQETQYF
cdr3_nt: TGTGCCAGCAGCTTAGCGGGCGGACAAGAGACCCAGTACTTC

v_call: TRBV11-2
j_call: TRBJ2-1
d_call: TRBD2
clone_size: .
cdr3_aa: CASSRGLAGGVHHYNEQFF
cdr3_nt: TGTGCCAGCAGCCGGGGACTAGCGGGGGGCGTCCATCACTACAATGAGCAGTTCTTC

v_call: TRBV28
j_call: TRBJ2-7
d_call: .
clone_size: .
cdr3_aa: CASTPDRRPYEQYF
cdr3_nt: TGTGCCAGCACCCCGGACAGAAGGCCCTACGAGCAGTACTTC

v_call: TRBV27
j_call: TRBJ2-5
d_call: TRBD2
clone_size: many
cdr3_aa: CASSFTGGYETQYF
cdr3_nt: TGTGCCAGCAGTTTTACGGGAGGCTACGAGACCCAGTACTTC

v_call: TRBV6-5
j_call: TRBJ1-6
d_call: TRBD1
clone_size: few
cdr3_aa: CASSYRPRQGTYNSPLHF
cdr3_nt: TGTGCCAGCAGTTATCGACCGAGACAGGGGACCTATAATTCACCCCTCCACTTT

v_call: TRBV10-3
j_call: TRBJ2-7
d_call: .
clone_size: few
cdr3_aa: CAISERQGTYEQYF
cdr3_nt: TGTGCCATCAGTGAGAGGCAGGGAACCTACGAGCAGTACTTC

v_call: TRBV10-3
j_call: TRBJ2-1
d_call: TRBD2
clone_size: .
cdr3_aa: CAISDGVAGTSYNEQFF
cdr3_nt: TGTGCCATCAGTGACGGGGTAGCGGGAACCTCCTACAATGAGCAGTTCTTC

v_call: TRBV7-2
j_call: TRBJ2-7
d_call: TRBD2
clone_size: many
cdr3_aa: CASSLASGGDVTYEQYF
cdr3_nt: TGTGCCAGCAGCTTAGCTAGCGGGGGGGACGTTACCTACGAGCAGTACTTC

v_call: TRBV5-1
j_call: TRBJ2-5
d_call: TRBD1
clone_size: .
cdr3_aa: CASSLAYGQGIVTQYF
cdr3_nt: TGCGCCAGCAGCTTGGCCTATGGACAGGGTATCGTGACCCAGTACTTC

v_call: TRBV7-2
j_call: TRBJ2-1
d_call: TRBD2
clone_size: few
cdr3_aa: CASSLPAGGTHEQFF
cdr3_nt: TGTGCCAGCAGCTTGCCGGCGGGGGGCACCCATGAGCAGTTCTTC

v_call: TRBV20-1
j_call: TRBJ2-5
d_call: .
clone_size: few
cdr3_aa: CSDSTGGTQYF
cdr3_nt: TGCAGTGACTCGACAGGCGGGACCCAGTACTTC

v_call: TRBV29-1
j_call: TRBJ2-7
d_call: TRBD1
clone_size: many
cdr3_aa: CSVEGQGAYEQYF
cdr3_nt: TGCAGCGTTGAGGGACAGGGGGCCTACGAGCAGTACTTC

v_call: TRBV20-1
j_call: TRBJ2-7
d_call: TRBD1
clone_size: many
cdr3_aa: CSAKNRDRLYEQYF
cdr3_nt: TGCAGTGCGAAGAACCGGGACAGACTCTACGAGCAGTACTTC

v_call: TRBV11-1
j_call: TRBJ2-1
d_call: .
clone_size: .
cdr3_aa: CASSPRQSYNEQFF
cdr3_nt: TGTGCCAGCAGCCCAAGACAAAGCTACAATGAGCAGTTCTTC

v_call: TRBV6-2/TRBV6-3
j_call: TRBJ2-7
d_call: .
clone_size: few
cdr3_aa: CASSYGQATYEQYF
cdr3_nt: TGTGCCAGCAGTTACGGGCAGGCAACCTACGAGCAGTACTTC

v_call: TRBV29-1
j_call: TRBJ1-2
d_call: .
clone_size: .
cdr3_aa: CSVEMGVTNYGYTF
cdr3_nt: TGCAGCGTTGAAATGGGGGTGACTAACTATGGCTACACCTTC

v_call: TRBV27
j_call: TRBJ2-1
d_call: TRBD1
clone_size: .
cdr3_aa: CASSFQGQIGEQFF
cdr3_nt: TGTGCCAGCAGTTTTCAGGGACAGATAGGGGAGCAGTTCTTC

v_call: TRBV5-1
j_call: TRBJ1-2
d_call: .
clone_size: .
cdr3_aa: CASSLTPNYGYTF
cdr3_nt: TGCGCCAGCAGCTTAACACCTAACTATGGCTACACCTTC

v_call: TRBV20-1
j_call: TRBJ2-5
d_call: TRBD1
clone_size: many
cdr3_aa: CSARTRDSQETQYF
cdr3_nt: TGCAGTGCTAGGACTCGGGACAGCCAAGAGACCCAGTACTTC

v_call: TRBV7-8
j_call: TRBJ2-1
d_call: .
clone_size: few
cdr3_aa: CASSLDWRFGHEQFF
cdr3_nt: TGTGCCAGCAGCTTAGATTGGCGATTCGGGCATGAGCAGTTCTTC

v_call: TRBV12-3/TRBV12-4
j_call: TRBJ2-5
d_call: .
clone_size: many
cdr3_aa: CASSTSDRETQYF
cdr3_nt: TGTGCCAGCAGTACCTCGGACCGGGAGACCCAGTACTTC

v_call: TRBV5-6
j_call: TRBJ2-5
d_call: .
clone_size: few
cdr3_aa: CASTLRGGETQYF
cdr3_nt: TGTGCCAGCACGTTGCGGGGAGGAGAGACCCAGTACTTC

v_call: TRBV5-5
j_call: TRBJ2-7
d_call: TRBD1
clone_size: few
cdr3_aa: CASSPGTGWSYEQYF
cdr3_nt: TGTGCCAGCAGCCCAGGGACAGGATGGTCCTACGAGCAGTACTTC

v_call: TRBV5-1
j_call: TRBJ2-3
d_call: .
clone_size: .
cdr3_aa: CASSPYGGSTDTQYF
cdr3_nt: TGCGCCAGCTCCCCCTACGGGGGTAGCACAGATACGCAGTATTTT

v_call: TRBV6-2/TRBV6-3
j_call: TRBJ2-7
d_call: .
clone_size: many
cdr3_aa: CASNIGGFWSSYEQYF
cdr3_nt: TGTGCCAGCAACATCGGAGGTTTTTGGAGCTCCTACGAGCAGTACTTC

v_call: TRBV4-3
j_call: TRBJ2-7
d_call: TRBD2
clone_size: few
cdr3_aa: CASSQGGRGTIPYEQYF
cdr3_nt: TGCGCCAGCAGCCAGGGGGGGAGAGGCACTATCCCCTACGAGCAGTACTTC

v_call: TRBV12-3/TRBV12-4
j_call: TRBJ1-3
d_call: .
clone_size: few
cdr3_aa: CASTDHGTIYF
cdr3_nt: TGTGCCAGCACGGACCATGGCACCATATATTTT

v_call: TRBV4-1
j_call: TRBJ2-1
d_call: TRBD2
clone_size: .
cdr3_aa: CASSQVGGGASEQFF
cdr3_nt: TGCGCCAGCAGCCAAGTTGGCGGGGGGGCAAGTGAGCAGTTCTTC

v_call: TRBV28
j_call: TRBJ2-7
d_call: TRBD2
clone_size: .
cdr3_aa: CATQSGSLYEQYF
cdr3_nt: TGTGCCACCCAAAGCGGGAGCCTCTACGAGCAGTACTTC

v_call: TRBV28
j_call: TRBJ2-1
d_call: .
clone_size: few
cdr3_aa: CASSSPGRTAYNEQFF
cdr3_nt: TGTGCCAGCAGTTCGCCAGGTAGGACAGCCTACAATGAGCAGTTCTTC

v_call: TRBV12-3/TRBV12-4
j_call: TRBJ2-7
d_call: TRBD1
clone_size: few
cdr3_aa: CASKRAGTGGWDEQYF
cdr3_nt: TGTGCCAGCAAACGCGCCGGGACAGGGGGCTGGGACGAGCAGTACTTC

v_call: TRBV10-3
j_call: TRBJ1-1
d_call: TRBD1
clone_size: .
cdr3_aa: CATRGLTGDTEAFF
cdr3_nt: TGTGCCACCAGAGGCCTTACAGGGGACACTGAAGCTTTCTTT

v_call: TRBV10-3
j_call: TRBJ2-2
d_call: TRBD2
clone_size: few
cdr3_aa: CAIRASGGPPNTGELFF
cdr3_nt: TGTGCCATCAGGGCTAGCGGGGGCCCTCCGAACACCGGGGAGCTGTTTTTT